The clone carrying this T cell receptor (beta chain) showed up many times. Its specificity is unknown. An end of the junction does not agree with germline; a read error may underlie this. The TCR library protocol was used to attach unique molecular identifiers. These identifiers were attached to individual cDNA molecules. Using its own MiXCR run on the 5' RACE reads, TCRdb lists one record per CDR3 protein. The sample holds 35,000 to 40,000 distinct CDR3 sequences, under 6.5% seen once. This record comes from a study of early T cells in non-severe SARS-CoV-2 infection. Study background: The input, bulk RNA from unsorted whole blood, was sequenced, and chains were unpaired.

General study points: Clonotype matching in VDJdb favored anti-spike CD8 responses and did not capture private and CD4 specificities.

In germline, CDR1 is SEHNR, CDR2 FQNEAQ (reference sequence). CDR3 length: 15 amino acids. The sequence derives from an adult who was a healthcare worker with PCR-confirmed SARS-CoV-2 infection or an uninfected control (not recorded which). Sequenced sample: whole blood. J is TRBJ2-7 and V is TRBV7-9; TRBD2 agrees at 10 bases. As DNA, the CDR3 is TGTACCAGCAGCCCTCGGACTAGCGGAAGCTACGAGCAGTACTTC. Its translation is CTSSPRTSGSYEQYF.